This TCR beta chain was captured by sequencing in a study of blood T cell repertoires in COVID-19. About the research overall: PBMCs, B-cell-depleted T cells, or T cells were the source of the cDNA or gDNA that made up the material.

Per the original data handling: Amplifying reference gene primers gave estimates of nucleated cell counts. This table comes from immunoSEQ multiplex PCR, and its TCRdb copy is limited to in-frame clones, with some not included. The DNA was the basis for D and trimming; V, J and clone size are from that table. In the table there are 350,000 to 450,000 clones, 80% to 95% of which are singletons. V lost 6 bases and J 5 bases, leaving 10 bases between the germline ends. The CDR3 covers 12 residues. Sequenced: PBMCs or T cells enriched from blood (not recorded which). The TCR was taken from a woman between 40 and 55 years old who had been exposed to COVID-19. This chain connects TRBV12-3 or TRBV12-4 to TRBJ1-1; TRBD1 is a possible D gene (5 bases). The CDR3 bases are TGTGCCAGCAGCAGACAGTGGACTGAAGCTTTCTTT. It specifies CASSRQWTEAFF.